This is a list of T cell receptor beta chains from one sample in a study of T-cell memory formation after mild COVID-19. TCRdb re-called the 5' RACE reads with MiXCR, one entry per CDR3 protein. The sample lists about 600,000 distinct CDR3 sequences, roughly a fifth seen once, with around 9.2% in the top ten. The sequenced sample was PBMCs or a T cell subset sorted from them (not recorded which). These receptors were collected from an adult woman who had mild COVID-19 (a few samples of this study predate the infection). Cell type and time point are not known. CDR3s include the opening cysteine and the closing phenylalanine or tryptophan. The order of the fields is clone size, D gene, V gene, J gene, CDR3 protein, CDR3 DNA. The D gene is left open where the match is weak. Part of the rows lack a size; the others show once, few, many or a class for expanded clones.

few,NA,TRBV5-6,TRBJ1-3,CASSLYGISGNTIYF,TGTGCCAGCAGCTTGTACGGGATCTCTGGAAACACCATATATTTT
NA,NA,TRBV20-1,TRBJ1-1,CSARVKGTNTEAFF,TGCAGTGCTAGAGTCAAGGGGACAAACACTGAAGCTTTCTTT
NA,NA,TRBV3-1,TRBJ2-7,CASSQDFPAGTYEQYF,TGTGCCAGCAGCCAAGATTTTCCCGCCGGCACCTACGAGCAGTACTTC
few,TRBD1,TRBV20-1,TRBJ2-7,CSARDRLSSYEQYF,TGCAGTGCAAGGGACAGGTTAAGCTCCTACGAGCAGTACTTC
NA,NA,TRBV24-1,TRBJ1-5,CATSDGVQPQHF,TGTGCCACCAGTGATGGGGTGCAGCCCCAGCATTTT
NA,NA,TRBV5-1,TRBJ2-5,CASSGGTPAETQYF,TGCGCCAGCAGCGGAGGGACACCCGCAGAGACCCAGTACTTC
NA,TRBD1,TRBV6-1,TRBJ1-2,CASSTSTGQGVGYTF,TGTGCCAGCAGTACCTCTACAGGACAGGGCGTGGGCTACACCTTC
once,NA,TRBV19,TRBJ1-4,CASSIQGGTNEKLFF,TGTGCCAGTAGTATACAAGGCGGAACTAATGAAAAACTGTTTTTT
few,TRBD1,TRBV7-6,TRBJ2-1,CASSTDRGRGSNEQFF,TGTGCCAGCAGCACGGACAGGGGGCGAGGGAGCAATGAGCAGTTCTTC
NA,NA,TRBV7-8,TRBJ2-7,CASSLGSPGHSYYEQYF,TGTGCCAGCAGCTTAGGAAGCCCGGGACACAGCTACTACGAGCAGTACTTC
few,NA,TRBV30,TRBJ1-1,CAWGIGGLTEAFF,TGTGCCTGGGGAATTGGGGGGTTGACTGAAGCTTTCTTT
NA,NA,TRBV2,TRBJ1-2,CASSDPRGYGYTF,TGTGCCAGCAGTGATCCGAGGGGCTATGGCTACACCTTC
few,TRBD2,TRBV11-2,TRBJ2-1,CASSRLAAGGPNEQFF,TGTGCCAGCAGCCGACTGGCAGCGGGGGGGCCCAATGAGCAGTTCTTC
NA,NA,TRBV27,TRBJ2-5,CASSSRVSQETQYF,TGTGCCAGCAGTTCCAGGGTTTCCCAAGAGACCCAGTACTTC
few,NA,TRBV6-2/TRBV6-3,TRBJ2-1,CASSNRAEQFF,TGTGCCAGCAGTAACCGGGCCGAGCAGTTCTTC
NA,TRBD1,TRBV19,TRBJ2-3,CASTDRDLSTDTQYF,TGTGCCAGCACCGACAGGGACCTTAGCACAGATACGCAGTATTTT
few,NA,TRBV18,TRBJ2-7,CASSTTGTGIYEQYF,TGTGCCAGCTCAACGACCGGGACCGGGATCTACGAGCAGTACTTC
many,TRBD2,TRBV5-1,TRBJ2-1,CASSVPTGTSGSSSYNEQFF,TGCGCCAGCAGCGTCCCGACCGGGACTAGCGGGTCCTCCTCCTACAATGAGCAGTTCTTC
few,NA,TRBV20-1,TRBJ1-1,CSASLRGWPNTEAFF,TGCAGTGCTAGTTTACGGGGTTGGCCGAACACTGAAGCTTTCTTT
few,NA,TRBV29-1,TRBJ2-1,CSLEQTSNEQFF,TGCAGCCTTGAGCAGACGTCCAATGAGCAGTTCTTC
few,NA,TRBV20-1,TRBJ2-5,CSARRVDRPLRTQYF,TGCAGTGCTAGGAGAGTCGACAGGCCTCTCAGGACCCAGTACTTC
NA,NA,TRBV7-2,TRBJ2-7,CASSPLGGGEQYF,TGTGCCAGCAGCCCTCTGGGGGGTGGCGAGCAGTACTTC
few,TRBD1,TRBV7-9,TRBJ2-5,CASSRDSYQETQYF,TGTGCCAGCAGCCGGGACAGCTACCAAGAGACCCAGTACTTC
NA,NA,TRBV12-3/TRBV12-4,TRBJ2-5,CASSNRERNHETQYF,TGTGCCAGCAGTAACCGAGAAAGGAACCACGAGACCCAGTACTTC
once,TRBD2,TRBV9,TRBJ2-3,CASSARTSGGAGDTQYF,TGTGCCAGCAGCGCCCGGACTAGCGGGGGGGCAGGAGATACGCAGTATTTT
NA,TRBD2,TRBV27,TRBJ2-5,CASRRTSGIETQYF,TGTGCCAGCAGACGGACTAGCGGGATCGAGACCCAGTACTTC
many,NA,TRBV4-2,TRBJ2-1,CASSQEAGALYNEQFF,TGTGCCAGCAGCCAAGAGGCGGGGGCCCTCTACAATGAGCAGTTCTTC
NA,NA,TRBV20-1,TRBJ2-7,CSASPQGWDTYEQYF,TGCAGTGCTAGTCCGCAGGGCTGGGATACCTACGAGCAGTACTTC
few,TRBD2,TRBV2,TRBJ2-1,CASSATSGSWNEQFF,TGTGCCAGCAGTGCGACTAGCGGGAGTTGGAATGAGCAGTTCTTC
few,TRBD2,TRBV27,TRBJ2-7,CASSFEAGAGFYEQYF,TGTGCCAGCAGTTTTGAAGCGGGAGCCGGCTTCTACGAGCAGTACTTC
few,NA,TRBV5-1,TRBJ1-2,CASRSDRSNYGYTF,TGCGCCAGCAGGTCTGACAGGTCTAACTATGGCTACACCTTC
few,TRBD2,TRBV20-1,TRBJ2-1,CSARAGGYYNEQFF,TGCAGTGCTAGAGCGGGGGGGTATTACAATGAGCAGTTCTTC
NA,NA,TRBV5-1,TRBJ2-3,CASSNGEADTQYF,TGCGCCAGCAGTAACGGAGAGGCAGATACGCAGTATTTT
NA,TRBD1,TRBV13,TRBJ1-4,CASSYRDRAHNEKLFF,TGTGCCAGCAGCTATCGGGACAGGGCCCATAATGAAAAACTGTTTTTT
many,NA,TRBV20-1,TRBJ1-3,CSAGGTVGNTIYF,TGCAGTGCGGGAGGGACCGTAGGAAACACCATATATTTT
few,NA,TRBV12-3/TRBV12-4,TRBJ1-1,CASSFYGVNTEAFF,TGTGCCAGCAGCTTCTACGGGGTGAACACTGAAGCTTTCTTT
few,TRBD2,TRBV24-1,TRBJ2-6,CAISGGAGANVLTF,TGTGCCATCTCGGGGGGGGCTGGGGCCAACGTCCTGACTTTC
NA,TRBD1,TRBV4-3,TRBJ1-1,CASSQATGGLNTEAFF,TGCGCCAGCAGCCAAGCTACAGGGGGCCTGAACACTGAAGCTTTCTTT
NA,NA,TRBV5-1,TRBJ1-4,CASSLVPGGGEKLFF,TGCGCCAGCAGCTTGGTGCCTGGAGGCGGAGAAAAACTGTTTTTT
few,TRBD1,TRBV12-3/TRBV12-4,TRBJ2-3,CASSPGDRSTDTQYF,TGTGCCAGCAGTCCGGGGGACAGGAGCACAGATACGCAGTATTTT
NA,TRBD1,TRBV27,TRBJ2-3,CASSLSTSWGQGMRDTQYF,TGTGCCAGCAGTTTATCGACCTCCTGGGGACAGGGGATGAGAGATACGCAGTATTTT
few,NA,TRBV12-3/TRBV12-4,TRBJ1-1,CASSQFPRGQINTEAFF,TGTGCCAGCAGTCAATTCCCCCGCGGACAGATTAACACTGAAGCTTTCTTT
few,NA,TRBV24-1,TRBJ2-1,CATSDWVGLPKEGEQFF,TGTGCCACCAGTGATTGGGTGGGACTCCCGAAAGAAGGTGAGCAGTTCTTC
NA,NA,TRBV19,TRBJ1-5,CASSRKIKSQPQHF,TGTGCCAGTAGTAGAAAAATCAAGTCTCAGCCCCAGCATTTT
few,TRBD1,TRBV27,TRBJ1-2,CATRWGGHMGRGRSNYGYTF,TGTGCCACTAGGTGGGGTGGCCACATGGGCAGGGGGCGTTCTAACTATGGCTACACCTTC
NA,TRBD1,TRBV5-6,TRBJ1-1,CASSPGQGRDTEAFF,TGTGCCAGCAGCCCGGGACAGGGGCGGGACACTGAAGCTTTCTTT